A selection of T cell receptor beta chains follows, all from one sample in a study of cytomegalovirus exposure and HLA in healthy donors. Produced via immunoSEQ multiplex PCR; TCRdb's table is partial and in-frame only. The sample comprises about 130,000 clones, about 96% of which are singletons, and 1.5% to 2% rests with the top ten. The sequencing input was PBMCs. These receptors all come from a man between 18 and 29 years old in good health and CMV-seronegative. Both conserved end residues are part of each CDR3. D genes are given only for firm matches.

j_call v_call d_call cdr3_aa cdr3_nt
TRBJ2-7 TRBV7-6 TRBD1 CASSSSRDSYEQYF TGTGCCAGCAGTTCTTCCCGGGACAGTTACGAGCAGTACTTC
TRBJ1-1 TRBV4-2 - CASSQPDRSTAEAFF TGTGCCAGCAGCCAACCCGACAGGTCTACAGCTGAAGCTTTCTTT
TRBJ2-1 TRBV7-3 TRBD2 CASSLYTRDGLAPRAPNEQFF TGTGCCAGCAGCCTCTATACCAGGGATGGACTAGCTCCTAGGGCCCCCAATGAGCAGTTCTTC
TRBJ2-7 TRBV11-2 TRBD1 CASSPPGDSLYEQYF TGTGCCAGCAGCCCCCCCGGGGACAGCCTCTACGAGCAGTACTTC
TRBJ1-2 TRBV7-9 - CASSPPVTQGGYTF TGTGCCAGCAGTCCCCCGGTCACTCAGGGTGGCTACACCTTC
TRBJ1-4 TRBV4-3 TRBD1 CASSQGTGGNEKLFF TGCGCCAGCAGCCAAGGGACAGGAGGTAATGAAAAACTGTTTTTT
TRBJ1-1 TRBV27 - CASSRTALNTEAFF TGTGCCAGCTCACGGACAGCCCTGAACACTGAAGCTTTCTTT
TRBJ1-5 TRBV28 TRBD1 CASSLAPGQDRPQHF TGTGCCAGCAGTTTAGCTCCGGGACAGGATAGGCCCCAGCATTTT
TRBJ2-1 TRBV27 - CASSLNGNEQFF TGTGCCAGCAGTTTAAACGGCAATGAGCAGTTCTTC
TRBJ1-1 TRBV4-3 - CASSHHPWGQSNTEAFF TGCGCCAGCAGCCACCACCCCTGGGGACAATCGAACACTGAAGCTTTCTTT
TRBJ2-1 TRBV6-6 TRBD2 CASSTPLAGGHNEQFF TGTGCCAGCAGTACCCCTCTAGCGGGAGGGCACAATGAGCAGTTCTTC
TRBJ2-7 TRBV28 - CASSFLTVTYEQYF TGTGCCAGCAGTTTTTTGACAGTTACATACGAGCAGTACTTC
TRBJ2-2 TRBV5-4 - CASSLWTVNTGELFF TGTGCCAGCAGCTTGTGGACAGTCAACACCGGGGAGCTGTTTTTT